This T cell receptor (beta chain) was retrieved from a study of T cells in Graves' hyperthyroidism and ophthalmopathy. This clonotype was counted at least ten times. What was amplified from RNA transcripts were TCR beta CDR3 regions. TCR CDR3 regions were first amplified by RT-PCR with HTBI primers. TCRdb re-called the multiplex PCR reads with MiXCR, one entry per CDR3 protein. The sample holds hundreds of thousands of distinct CDR3 sequences, about a sixth seen once. Deletions cut 3 bases from V and 5 bases from J, with 10 bases between. This CDR3 has 13 residues. CDR1 is KGHSH, CDR2 LQKENI, per germline.

Source material: blood. The TCR was taken from a woman between 18 and 30 years old with Graves' ophthalmopathy. The gene calls are TRBV18 and TRBJ1-2; perhaps TRBD1 as D (6 bases). Here the CDR3 DNA reads TGTGCCAGCTCACCGAACAGGGAATATGGCTACACCTTC. Amino acids: CASSPNREYGYTF.